This TCR beta chain was retrieved from a study of graft-versus-host responses after intestinal transplantation. General observations from the study: Early after transplant, HvG declines were associated with peak levels of circulating GvH clones.

As regards this clone: Antigen: not known.

The V end was cut by 4 bases, the J end by 3 bases, with 21 bases between. The CDR3 contains 17 residues. Looked up from germline, CDR1 is SGHVS and CDR2 is FNYEAQ. TCRdb's table, derived via immunoSEQ multiplex PCR, lists solely in-frame clones and lacks some. Here the sample spans some 90,000 clones, around 90% being singletons. The chain is built from TRBV7-6 and TRBJ1-1; D may be TRBD1 (6 bases). This clonotype was sampled from a human donor who received an intestinal transplant. The source was unstimulated CD8+ T cells sorted from spleen or lymph node cells, collected before intestinal transplant. CDR3 DNA: TGTGCCAGCAGCTCCCCTCCCAGGGGTTCCTGGGACACTGAAGCTTTCTTT. Translating it yields CASSSPPRGSWDTEAFF.